The clone carrying this T cell receptor (beta chain) has a count of ten or more. The record originates from a study of blood T cells in healthy people across ages. The length of the CDR3 is 13 residues. The V end lost 6 bases, the J end lost 2 bases, and 9 bases lay between the germline ends. In germline, CDR1 is SGHTA, CDR2 FQGNSA. The second PCR ran roughly 7 to 12 cycles with a sample-barcoded 5' primer and J-beta primers. All cDNA molecules were each tagged by a template-switch adaptor with 12 random nucleotides. MiXCR was run by TCRdb on the 5' RACE reads, yielding one entry per CDR3 protein. The sample yields fewer than 800,000 distinct CDR3 sequences, 32% seen once.

Sequencing was carried out using blood. The receptor's source is a woman of 80 years or more in good health. The rearrangement links TRBV7-2 to TRBJ2-3; D not resolved. CDR3 sequence reads: CASSAWTTDTQYF. For the CDR3, the DNA is TGTGCCAGCAGTGCGTGGACCACAGATACGCAGTATTTT.